The 19 T cell receptor beta chains reported below all come from one sample, sequenced in a study of beta chain features in type 1 diabetes (dated by TCRdb to 2017 to 2018). The library was generated by the immunoSEQ multiplex PCR assay. The entire isolated RNA was reverse transcribed using the High Capacity cDNA Reverse Transcription Kit, and thus expressed TCRB transcripts were sequenced. The immuneACCESS repertoire file appears here via TCRdb, limited to in-frame rearrangements. These files lack a portion of the clones; in checked studies, under half of the deficit traces to unresolved V genes, and the cause of the others is not known. This sample holds 200,000 to 300,000 clones; about 14% were observed only once. Together, the top ten hold around 0.03% of the sample. The sequenced material came from naive CD4+ T cells from blood. The sample's cell subset or site label is to be understood as: true naive CD4+ T cells. Receptors originate from a woman aged 35 to 49 in good health.

In this sample, this clone turned up once. V and J are TRBV19 and TRBJ1-5; D gene uncertain. The V end was cut by 3 bases, the J end by 0 bases, with 9 bases between. Per germline, CDR1 LNHDA and CDR2 SQIVND (reference sequence). This CDR3 is built from 15 residues. This CDR3 is CASSIRRNSNQPQHF. The DNA for the CDR3 is TGTGCCAGTAGTATTCGCAGGAATAGCAATCAGCCCCAGCATTTT.

V is TRBV7-8 and J is TRBJ2-5; D is uncertain. This CDR3 spans 16 amino acids. The V gene's germline CDR1 is SGHVS and CDR2 FQNEAQ. Between the trimmed V and J ends, which lost 3 bases and 1 base, there was a span of 15 bases. As DNA, the CDR3 is TGTGCCAGCAGCTTTCTTGGCAGTATAATCCAAGAGACCCAGTACTTC. Encoded protein: CASSFLGSIIQETQYF.

The sample holds a few counts of this clone. This chain connects TRBV9 to TRBJ1-2; 10 bases are a match to TRBD1. The CDR3 runs 15 residues. The germline V gene has CDR1 SGDLS and CDR2 YYNGEE. V shed 3 bases and J 4 bases; nucleotides not matched to a gene: 6. The DNA of the CDR3 is TGTGCCAGCAGCGGGGACAGGGGACGAGGCTATGGCTACACCTTC. It yields the protein CASSGDRGRGYGYTF.

This chain joins TRBV7-9 and TRBJ1-4; a possible D gene is TRBD1 (5 bases). The CDR3 contains 14 residues. Between the trimmed V and J ends, which lost 5 bases and 4 bases, there was a span of 11 bases. The V gene's germline CDR1 is SEHNR and CDR2 FQNEAQ (reference sequence). The CDR3 region has the DNA TGTGCCAGCAGCCCGGGACTCGTTAATGAAAAACTGTTTTTT. Its translation: CASSPGLVNEKLFF. The full variable domain, rest sourced from reference TRBV7-9 and TRBJ1-4, is DTGVSQNPRHKITKRGQNVTFRCDPISEHNRLYWYRQTLGQGPEFLTYFQNEAQLEKSRLLSDRFSAERPKGSFSTLEIQRTEQGDSAMYLCASSPGLVNEKLFFGSGTQLSVL.

The DNA of the CDR3 is TGTGCCAGCTCACCCCCGGGACTCCTTAGCAATCAGCCCCAGCATTTT. It specifies CASSPPGLLSNQPQHF. The chain combines TRBV18 with TRBJ1-5, with D perhaps TRBD1 (5 bases). The CDR3 is made up of 16 amino acids. Germline-derived CDR1 and CDR2 are KGHSH and LQKENI. V lost 3 bases and J lost 0, with 12 bases in between.

The V gene is TRBV7-9, the J gene TRBJ2-1; TRBD2 matches at 9 bases. This CDR3 contains 14 residues. The germline V gene has CDR1 SEHNR and CDR2 FQNEAQ (reference sequence). V lost 1 base and J lost 6; bases outside the gene matches: 1. For the CDR3, the DNA is TGTGCCAGCAGCTTAGAACTAGCGGGCAATGAGCAGTTCTTC. It encodes CASSLELAGNEQFF.

In this sample, this clone turned up a few times. The chain couples TRBV19 to TRBJ1-1; D is unresolved. CDR3 length: 13 amino acids. Germline assignment: CDR1 LNHDA and CDR2 SQIVND (reference sequence). Trimming stripped 5 bases from V and 1 base from J, with 8 bases between. This CDR3 is CASSANRNTEAFF. CDR3 in DNA: TGTGCCAGTAGTGCCAACAGGAACACTGAAGCTTTCTTT.

This clone was counted a few times. V is TRBV6-5 and J is TRBJ2-7; D might be TRBD2 (5 bases). The germline V gene has CDR1 MNHEY and CDR2 SVGAGI. Trimming removed 6 bases at V and 4 bases at J, with 10 bases between. CDR3 length: 12 residues. This CDR3 is CASSYEGYEQYF. DNA of the CDR3: TGTGCCAGCAGCTACGAGGGATACGAGCAGTACTTC.

This clone was observed a handful of times. J is TRBJ2-4 and V is TRBV18; D perhaps matches TRBD2 (6 bases). This CDR3 spans 17 amino acids. V was cut by 1 base and J by 0 bases, with 13 bases left in between. Germline V gene lookup returns CDR1 KGHSH and CDR2 LQKENI. The CDR3 spells CASSPRGDEEAKNIQYF. Written as DNA, the CDR3 is TGTGCCAGCTCACCACGGGGGGACGAAGAAGCCAAAAACATTCAGTACTTC.

J is TRBJ2-3 and V is TRBV11-2, with 15 positions matching TRBD2. Trimming at V came to 5 bases and at J to 6 bases, leaving 6 bases not matched to a gene. CDR1 SGHAT and CDR2 FQNNGV come from the germline V gene. The CDR3 is made up of 16 amino acids. CDR3 in DNA: TGTGCCAGCAGCCCGGGACTAGCGGGGGGTGAGGATACGCAGTATTTT. Protein: CASSPGLAGGEDTQYF.

The chain has TRBV5-4 and TRBJ2-3; TRBD1 aligns across 9 bases. The CDR3 has 14 residues. After removal of 4 bases from V and 6 bases from J, the junction contained 6 bases not matched to a gene. From germline, CDR1 is SGHNT and CDR2 YYREEE (reference sequence). CDR3 nucleotide sequence: TGTGCCAGCAGCGTCGACAGGGGGGTGGATACGCAGTATTTT. Encoded protein: CASSVDRGVDTQYF.

This clone was seen a few times. The V call is TRBV4-1, the J call TRBJ1-4; D remains unclear. Germline V gene sequence: CDR1 MGHRA, CDR2 YSYEKL. The V end was cut by 2 bases, the J end by 4 bases, with 11 bases between. The CDR3 runs to 15 residues. The CDR3 here is CASSQLGSLNEKLFF. In DNA form, the CDR3 reads TGCGCCAGCAGCCAACTAGGTTCTCTTAATGAAAAACTGTTTTTT.

The chain has TRBV7-2 and TRBJ2-5; D gene ambiguous. V was pared by 3 bases and J by 5 bases, with 4 bases between. In germline, CDR1 is SGHTA, CDR2 FQGNSA. The CDR3 has 11 residues. The chain's CDR3 is CASSFAETQYF. CDR3 in DNA: TGTGCCAGCAGCTTTGCGGAGACCCAGTACTTC.

CDR3 sequence reads: CASEARGDVTDTQYF. The CDR3 DNA reads TGCGCCAGCGAGGCGCGGGGGGATGTCACAGATACGCAGTATTTT. The chain uses TRBV5-1 and TRBJ2-3, with 8 bases identical to TRBD2. Germline values: CDR1 SGHRS, CDR2 YFSETQ. V lost 7 bases and J lost 2; bases outside the gene matches: 9. This CDR3 is built from 15 residues.

This clone was counted between two and nine times. This rearrangement joins TRBV10-3 to TRBJ2-1, with 15 bases identical to TRBD2. V shed 5 bases, J shed 6 bases, and the junction held 2 bases outside the gene matches. Germline V CDR1 and CDR2: ENHRY, SYGVKD. The CDR3 totals 15 residues. The chain's CDR3 is CAISWTSGGGNEQFF. Here the CDR3 DNA reads TGTGCCATCAGTTGGACTAGCGGGGGGGGCAATGAGCAGTTCTTC.

The chain links TRBV15 to TRBJ2-7; 14 nucleotides match TRBD2. Germline V lookup: CDR1 LNHNV, CDR2 YYDKDF (reference sequence). Trimming cost V 7 bases and J 3 bases; bases outside gene matches: 5. CDR3 size: 15 residues. In DNA, the CDR3 is TGTGCCACCACCTGGGGACTAGCGGGGGACTACGAGCAGTACTTC. This gives the protein CATTWGLAGDYEQYF.

The V gene is TRBV5-6, the J gene TRBJ2-7, with D unclear. This CDR3 has 15 residues. The V end was cut by 0 bases, the J end by 6 bases, with 16 bases between. Germline CDR1 reads SGHDT; CDR2 reads YYEEEE. The CDR3 here is CASSLGVAYSTEQYF. The DNA for the CDR3 is TGTGCCAGCAGCTTGGGTGTGGCGTACAGTACCGAGCAGTACTTC.

The chain employs TRBV9 and TRBJ2-1; D is perhaps TRBD2 (6 bases). V lost 0 bases and J 4 bases, leaving 8 bases between the germline ends. The CDR3 consists of 14 residues. Germline V gives CDR1 SGDLS, CDR2 YYNGEE. The CDR3 DNA reads TGTGCCAGCAGCGTAGCGGCGGGATACAATGAGCAGTTCTTC. It yields the protein CASSVAAGYNEQFF.

Only a few counts were recorded for this clone. The chain uses TRBV19 and TRBJ2-1; D is perhaps TRBD1 (5 bases). V lost 3 bases and J 1 base, leaving 7 bases between the germline ends. The germline gives CDR1 LNHDA, CDR2 SQIVND (reference sequence). This CDR3 contains 14 residues. The CDR3 is CASSIAGSYNEQFF. The CDR3, as DNA: TGTGCCAGTAGTATCGCAGGGTCCTACAATGAGCAGTTCTTC.